This entry features one T cell receptor beta chain sequence. The data derive from a study of shared clonotypes between healthy human individuals. CDR1 and CDR2 from the germline V gene are MGHRA and YSYEKL. CDR3 size: 15 residues. The V gene lost 1 base and the J gene lost 5 bases, with 14 bases spanning the gap. Division of CD4+ cells produced a CD45RA+ naive subset and a CD45RA-negative memory subset. The assay ran at deep level. For each subset, genomic DNA was distributed in equal portions over several immunoSEQ plates. The method was immunoSEQ multiplex PCR; TCRdb's version includes in-frame clones alone and lacks a portion of them. The top ten clones hold over 0.3% of a sample with more than 1.2 million clones, less than 99% of them seen once.

This TCR came from a man between 25 and 39 years old in good health. The chain uses TRBV4-1 and TRBJ2-5; D might be TRBD2 (7 bases). The source material was naive CD4+ T cells sorted from blood. The subset denotes: CD45RA+ positively selected. CDR3: CASSQASGGRETQYF. The CDR3 bases are TGCGCCAGCAGCCAAGCATCGGGGGGCAGGGAGACCCAGTACTTC.